This T cell receptor beta chain is from a study of blood T cell repertoires in COVID-19. Data came from immunoSEQ multiplex PCR; TCRdb stores just in-frame clones and leaves some out. The sample shows under 70,000 clones, 73% of them seen only once. This clone occurred a few times. The material sequenced was peripheral blood. This TCR was sampled from a woman in her 70s with acute or convalescent COVID-19.

The DNA of the CDR3 is TGTGCCAGCAGCCGACAGGGGGGAAATACCGGGGAGCTGTTTTTT. This codes for CASSRQGGNTGELFF. The chain carries TRBV5-8 and TRBJ2-2, with 9 bases that match TRBD1. This CDR3 is built from 15 residues. V lost 4 bases, J lost 5 bases, and 6 bases stayed unmatched. In germline, CDR1 is SGHTS, CDR2 YDEGEE.